The 19 T cell receptor beta chains below come from one sample, sequenced in a study of vaccination and CD4 T cells after COVID-19. These receptors lack a known antigen. Sequenced with the Oncomine TCR Beta short-read assay was DNA taken from cultured CD4+ T cells. One entry per CDR3 protein results from TCRdb running MiXCR on the PCR reads. The sample has roughly 14,000 distinct CDR3 sequences, around 46% seen once. Sample treatment: roughly 11-day PBMC culture with coronavirus spike peptide pools or control peptides (ViraFEST assay). The material sequenced was CD4+ T cells from blood, cultured in vitro. The receptors were gathered from a human donor who had recovered from COVID-19.

This chain links TRBV28 with TRBJ2-7, with 7 bases identical to TRBD2. J was trimmed by 0 bases and V by 8 bases; bases with no gene match: 16. Germline V gene data show CDR1 as MDHEN and CDR2 as SYDVKM. CDR3 length: 17 amino acids. The CDR3 reads CASLTPWEGNSSYEQYF. Written as DNA, the CDR3 is TGTGCCAGCCTAACACCGTGGGAGGGTAATAGCTCCTACGAGCAGTACTTC.

This clonotype occurred a few times. The J gene is TRBJ2-3, the V gene TRBV20-1, with a tentative D call TRBD2 (5 bases). V was pared by 0 bases and J by 10 bases, with 20 bases between. Germline V CDR1 and CDR2: DFQATT, SNEGSKA (reference sequence). The length of the CDR3 is 15 residues. The CDR3 DNA sequence: TGCAGTGCTAGAGAGGGAGTGGCTCGCTCGCGCGCGCAGTATTTT. The encoded protein is CSAREGVARSRAQYF.

The V call is TRBV20-1, the J call TRBJ2-2; 7 bases are shared with TRBD2. The V and J ends lost 0 bases and 1 base, in that order; junction bases with no gene match: 5. The CDR3 consists of 16 residues. From germline, CDR1 is DFQATT and CDR2 SNEGSKA (reference sequence). CDR3 protein: CSARDPGRGNTGELFF. CDR3 DNA sequence: TGCAGTGCTAGAGATCCGGGGAGGGGGAACACCGGGGAGCTGTTTTTT.

This clonotype appeared a few times. V usage is TRBV7-6 and J usage is TRBJ2-2, with D uncertain. This CDR3 comprises 18 residues. Germline values: CDR1 SGHVS, CDR2 FNYEAQ. The V and J ends lost 3 bases and 2 bases respectively, with 19 bases between them. The CDR3 DNA reads as TGTGCCAGCAGCTTCAATACCCCTGAAGGCGCCAACACCGGGGAGCTGTTTTTT. It codes for CASSFNTPEGANTGELFF.

In its sample, this clonotype is medium-sized. The chain employs TRBV4-3 and TRBJ2-2; 7 nucleotides align to TRBD2. Per germline, CDR1 LGHNA and CDR2 YSLEER. This CDR3 contains 14 residues. With V trimmed by 6 bases and J by 1 base, 2 bases remained unmatched. The CDR3 region has the DNA TGCGCCAGCAGGGGGGGGGTGAACACCGGGGAGCTGTTTTTT. Amino acids: CASRGGVNTGELFF.

The rearrangement joins TRBV28 to TRBJ2-7; a possible D gene is TRBD2 (8 bases). CDR1 is MDHEN, CDR2 SYDVKM, per germline. The CDR3 sequence is 15 residues long. The V and J ends lost 7 bases and 3 bases respectively, with 19 bases between them. The DNA for the CDR3 is TGTGCCAGCACCCGGGGGGGGCAGGGGGGCTACGAGCAGTACTTC. Residues: CASTRGGQGGYEQYF.

The CDR3 DNA sequence: TGTGCCAGTAGTATCCTCAGGGGCTCCGGGGAGCTGTTTTTT. The encoded protein is CASSILRGSGELFF. V is TRBV19 and J is TRBJ2-2; D might be TRBD1 (6 bases). Germline V CDR1 and CDR2: LNHDA, SQIVND (reference sequence). The CDR3 is made up of 14 amino acids. The V and J ends lost 3 bases and 6 bases respectively, with 11 bases between them.

CDR3: CASSARDRGLAGANVLTF. CDR3 DNA sequence: TGTGCCAGCAGCGCCCGGGACAGGGGGCTGGCTGGGGCCAACGTCCTGACTTTC. The rearrangement uses TRBV7-3 and TRBJ2-6, with 12 bases lining up with TRBD1. With 5 bases clipped from V and 2 bases from J, the junction kept 7 bases outside the gene matches. The germline V gene has CDR1 SGHTA and CDR2 FQGTGA. The CDR3 has 18 residues.

This chain uses TRBV2 with TRBJ2-7; TRBD2 agrees at 9 bases. Germline V lookup: CDR1 SNHLY, CDR2 FYNNEI. The V gene end was trimmed by 6 bases and the J gene end by 7 bases; junction bases not matched to a gene: 7. The CDR3 is 13 amino acids. The DNA for the CDR3 is TGTGCCAGCAGCCCCGGACTAGCGAGGGAGCAGTACTTC. Encoded protein: CASSPGLAREQYF.

The chain has TRBV20-1 and TRBJ2-7; D uncertain. Germline V gene lookup returns CDR1 DFQATT and CDR2 SNEGSKA (reference sequence). Trimming removed 3 bases at V and 1 base at J, with 28 bases between. The CDR3 totals 19 residues. This CDR3 is CSASPRSLRSFLSSYEQYF. DNA for the CDR3: TGCAGTGCTAGTCCCCGCTCACTGCGGAGCTTCCTCTCTTCCTACGAGCAGTACTTC.

This chain joins TRBV7-2 and TRBJ2-3; D remains ambiguous. Trimming cost V 1 base and J 3 bases, with 2 bases left between them. The CDR3 is 12 residues long. Germline-derived CDR1 and CDR2 are SGHTA and FQGNSA. This chain's CDR3 is CASSLDTDTQYF. The CDR3 DNA reads TGTGCCAGCAGCTTAGATACAGATACGCAGTATTTT.

The J gene is TRBJ2-2, the V gene TRBV7-3; no clear D gene. Germline V CDR1 and CDR2: SGHTA, FQGTGA. Trimming pared 6 bases from V and 6 bases from J, leaving 11 bases between. The CDR3 covers 13 residues. The CDR3 sequence is CASSPKRAGELFF. CDR3 nucleotide sequence: TGTGCCAGCAGTCCTAAACGGGCCGGGGAGCTGTTTTTT.

This clonotype was counted between two and nine times. CDR3 in DNA: TGCAGTGCTAGAGTTGCGACTAGCGGGGAACTAGCCAAAAACATTCAGTACTTC. It is translated as CSARVATSGELAKNIQYF. The J gene is TRBJ2-4, the V gene TRBV20-1, with 11 bases identical to TRBD2. Per the germline V gene, CDR1 is DFQATT and CDR2 is SNEGSKA (reference sequence). This CDR3 has 18 amino acids. Losses at the gene ends were 1 base for V and 0 bases for J; bases not matched to a gene: 8.

The J gene is TRBJ2-2, the V gene TRBV20-1; D is undetermined. The CDR3 covers 14 residues. V was clipped by 6 bases and J by 1 base, with 12 bases between them. Germline assignment: CDR1 DFQATT and CDR2 SNEGSKA (reference sequence). In nucleotides, the CDR3 is TGCAGTGCCCAGACTCAAAAGAACACCGGGGAGCTGTTTTTT. It specifies CSAQTQKNTGELFF.

The chain combines TRBV6-2 or TRBV6-3 with TRBJ2-1; D might be TRBD2 (6 bases). Germline CDR1 and CDR2: MNHEY and SVGEGT. V was shortened by 1 base and J by 6 bases, with 19 bases between the two germline ends. The CDR3 loop spans 17 amino acids. CDR3: CASSYWAGSGKANEQFF. For the CDR3, the DNA is TGTGCCAGCAGTTACTGGGCGGGAAGCGGAAAAGCCAATGAGCAGTTCTTC.

This clonotype showed up just a few times. This rearrangement joins TRBV10-3 to TRBJ2-3; TRBD1 might be the D (6 bases). The CDR3 runs 14 residues. Trimming took 6 bases from V and 0 from J, leaving 10 bases between them. CDR1 and CDR2 from the germline V gene are ENHRY and SYGVKD. The CDR3 reads CAIRETGSTDTQYF. The CDR3 region has the DNA TGTGCCATCAGGGAGACAGGTAGCACAGATACGCAGTATTTT.

This clonotype was picked up a small number of times. This sequence joins TRBV29-1 and TRBJ1-1, with D maybe TRBD1 (5 bases). Trimming removed 7 bases from V and 7 bases from J, with 13 bases in between. This CDR3 comprises 11 residues. The germline gives CDR1 SQVTM, CDR2 ANQGSEA. The chain's CDR3 is CSGQGGFEAFF. The CDR3 DNA reads TGCAGCGGGCAGGGTGGGTTTGAAGCTTTCTTT.

This clonotype came up once. The chain couples TRBV30 to TRBJ1-2; D remains unclear. V was trimmed by 0 bases and J by 4 bases, leaving 9 bases between them. CDR3 length: 13 amino acids. Germline CDR1 reads GTSNPN; CDR2 reads SVGIG (reference sequence). The CDR3 protein is CAWSVSNPYGYTF. CDR3 coding DNA: TGTGCCTGGAGTGTGTCCAATCCCTATGGCTACACCTTC. Full variable domain (missing parts from reference TRBV30 and TRBJ1-2): SQTIHQWPATLVQPVGSPLSLECTVEGTSNPNLYWYRQAAGRGLQLLFYSVGIGQISSEVPQNLSASRPQDRQFILSSKKLLLSDSGFYLCAWSVSNPYGYTFGSGTRLTVV.

This clonotype has more than one count but fewer than ten. V and J are TRBV27 and TRBJ1-1; tentatively, D is TRBD1 (6 bases). The CDR3 runs to 14 residues. Trimming shortened V by 2 bases and J by 4 bases, and 11 bases separated the two germline ends. CDR1 MNHEY and CDR2 SMNVEV come from the germline V gene (reference sequence). In DNA form, the CDR3 reads TGTGCCAGCAGTTTACAGGGGCCCCGCACTGAAGCTTTCTTT. Its protein product is CASSLQGPRTEAFF.